Presented here are 24 T cell receptor beta chains from one specimen sequenced in a study of vaccination effects on CD4 cells after COVID-19. The antigens these receptors bind are not known. Sequencing was performed with immunoSEQ multiplex PCR; in TCRdb, only in-frame clones are kept and a portion is missing. This table has roughly 50,000 clones, 75% to 90% appearing once. With the ViraFEST assay, the study expanded antigen-specific CD4+ T cells using viral peptide pools, then sequenced them. Subsequent to a culture period of around eleven days, CD4+ T cells were isolated. The material was CD4+ T cells from PBMCs cultured with HCoV-229E spike peptides, obtained before COVID-19 vaccination. The receptor set was obtained from a human donor who received a COVID-19 vaccine.

There are a few counts of this clone. The chain uses TRBV18 and TRBJ2-1; 11 nucleotides align to TRBD2. CDR3 size: 14 residues. Germline CDR1 is KGHSH and CDR2 is LQKENI. V lost 6 bases to trimming and J lost 8 bases; unmatched junction nucleotides: 6. CDR3 in DNA: TGTGCCAGCTCCAATAGCGGGGGGGTCGATGAGCAGTTCTTC. It encodes CASSNSGGVDEQFF.

On this clone: Other DNA sequences of this sample code for an identical CDR3. The chain combines TRBV7-2 with TRBJ2-7; 10 bases line up with TRBD2. The CDR3 sequence is 15 residues long. Germline V gene data show CDR1 as SGHTA and CDR2 as FQGNSA. Losses at the gene ends were 0 bases for V and 2 bases for J; bases not matched to a gene: 1. CDR3 DNA sequence: TGTGCCAGCAGCTTAGCAGCGGGGGGGCCCTACGAGCAGTACGTC. The encoded protein is CASSLAAGGPYEQYV.

The chain employs TRBV4-1 and TRBJ2-5; tentatively, D is TRBD2 (6 bases). Trimming stripped 3 bases from V and 5 bases from J, with 28 bases between. The CDR3 totals 19 residues. Germline loops: CDR1 MGHRA, CDR2 YSYEKL. This CDR3 reads CASSQDPRSGASVGETQYF. The CDR3 DNA sequence: TGCGCCAGCAGCCAGGACCCACGTAGTGGGGCTAGCGTTGGGGAGACCCAGTACTTC.

The genes are TRBV6-5 and TRBJ1-3; no firm D call. Per germline, CDR1 MNHEY and CDR2 SVGAGI. This CDR3 is built from 15 residues. Trimming left V 2 bases short and J 1 base short, with 9 bases between. For the CDR3, the DNA is TGTGCCAGCAGTTACGGATCAAGGTCTGGAAACACCATATATTTT. Residues: CASSYGSRSGNTIYF.

This clone was counted a single time. This chain links TRBV5-6 with TRBJ2-1; D could derive from TRBD1 or TRBD2 (6 bases each). The CDR3 is made up of 16 amino acids. V was clipped by 6 bases and J by 0 bases, with 16 bases between them. In germline, CDR1 is SGHDT, CDR2 YYEEEE. Here the CDR3 reads CASILSGASSYNEQFF. In DNA form, the CDR3 reads TGTGCCAGCATCCTCTCGGGGGCGAGCTCCTACAATGAGCAGTTCTTC.

The chain has TRBV30 and TRBJ1-3; D possibly corresponds to TRBD1 (5 bases). The V gene's germline CDR1 is GTSNPN and CDR2 SVGIG (reference sequence). The CDR3 is 14 amino acids. The V and J ends lost 0 bases and 4 bases respectively, with 10 bases between them. CDR3: CAWSVVGAGNTIYF. As DNA, the CDR3 is TGTGCCTGGAGTGTGGTAGGGGCAGGAAACACCATATATTTT.

The rearrangement joins TRBV5-8 to TRBJ1-4, with D perhaps matching TRBD1 (6 bases). V lost 5 bases and J 8 bases, leaving 13 bases between the germline ends. CDR1 is SGHTS and CDR2 is YDEGEE in the germline V gene. The CDR3 totals 13 residues. This CDR3 reads CASRPGVGEKLFF. The CDR3, as DNA: TGTGCCAGCAGACCAGGGGTGGGGGAAAAACTGTTTTTT. Together with reference TRBV5-8 and TRBJ1-4, the CDR3 gives the full variable domain: EAGVTQSPTHLIKTRGQQATLRCSPISGHTSVYWYQQALGLGLQFLLWYDEGEERNRGNFPPRFSGRQFPNYSSELNVNALELEDSALYLCASRPGVGEKLFFGSGTQLSVL.

The V and J genes are TRBV10-1 and TRBJ2-5; perhaps TRBD2 as D (5 bases). The CDR3 covers 16 residues. The V gene's germline CDR1 is WNHNN and CDR2 SYGVQD (reference sequence). The V and J ends lost 3 bases and 1 base respectively, with 15 bases between them. The CDR3 sequence: CASSDAPSRGQETQYF. The CDR3 DNA reads TGCGCCAGCAGTGACGCCCCTAGTCGGGGCCAAGAGACCCAGTACTTC.

The J gene is TRBJ1-5, the V gene TRBV6-5; D is perhaps TRBD1 (5 bases). This CDR3 is 13 amino acids long. V was cut by 2 bases and J by 5 bases, with 7 bases left in between. CDR1 and CDR2 from the germline V gene are MNHEY and SVGAGI. CDR3 residues: CASSYKGDQPQHF. CDR3 DNA: TGTGCCAGCAGTTACAAAGGGGATCAGCCCCAGCATTTT.

This clone was picked up a small number of times. The chain combines TRBV30 with TRBJ1-1, with D unclear. CDR1 is GTSNPN, CDR2 SVGIG, per germline (reference sequence). This CDR3 has 14 residues. Trimming pared 0 bases from V and 10 bases from J, leaving 18 bases between. CDR3 residues: CAWSVYRRQPGAFF. CDR3 nucleotide sequence: TGTGCCTGGAGTGTATACCGGAGGCAGCCGGGAGCTTTCTTT.

This chain's CDR3 is CASSAIAQETQYF. The CDR3 DNA reads as TGTGCCAGTAGTGCAATAGCCCAAGAGACCCAGTACTTC. J is TRBJ2-5 and V is TRBV19, with D unresolved. The CDR3 consists of 13 residues. Trimming took off 5 bases at V and 1 base at J, with 8 bases between the two ends. In germline, CDR1 is LNHDA, CDR2 SQIVND (reference sequence).

The chain uses TRBV7-9 and TRBJ1-2; D unresolved. Per the germline V gene, CDR1 is SEHNR and CDR2 is FQNEAQ (reference sequence). CDR3 length equals 13 residues. V dropped 1 base and J dropped 4 bases, with 7 bases sitting between them. CDR3 sequence reads: CASSLGTAYGYTF. CDR3 coding DNA: TGTGCCAGCAGCTTAGGAACAGCCTATGGCTACACCTTC.

The gene calls are TRBV2 and TRBJ2-2; perhaps TRBD1 as D (6 bases). CDR1 is SNHLY, CDR2 FYNNEI, per germline. This CDR3 region has 15 residues. The V and J ends lost 6 bases and 0 bases respectively, with 11 bases between them. Here the CDR3 DNA reads TGTGCCAGCAGCTTGTGGGGGCCGAACACCGGGGAGCTGTTTTTT. The encoded protein is CASSLWGPNTGELFF.

The CDR3 loop reads CASSLAMTYGYTF. The CDR3 nucleotides are TGTGCCAGCAGCTTAGCGATGACCTATGGCTACACCTTC. V is TRBV7-9 and J is TRBJ1-2, with D unresolved. Trimming left V 0 bases short and J 4 bases short, with 6 bases between. Germline V gene data show CDR1 as SEHNR and CDR2 as FQNEAQ (reference sequence). The CDR3 length is 13 residues.

A word on this clone: An end of the junction differs from the germline gene, which may be a read error. The chain carries TRBV7-9 and TRBJ2-3; TRBD2 might be the D (5 bases). This CDR3 comprises 16 residues. Germline loops: CDR1 SEHNR, CDR2 FQNEAQ (reference sequence). CDR3 protein: CASRLDSGSLADTQYF. For the CDR3, the DNA is TGTGCCAGCAGATTAGACTCGGGGTCCTTGGCAGATACGCAGTATTTT.

The V call is TRBV12-3 or TRBV12-4, the J call TRBJ1-1; 7 bases line up with TRBD1. The CDR3 has 12 amino acids. V gave up 8 bases and J gave up 7 bases; unmatched junction bases: 7. The DNA for the CDR3 is TGTGCCAGCCAGGGGGGGAACGGTGAAGCTTTCTTT. This gives the protein CASQGGNGEAFF.

With respect to this clone: One end of the junction fails to match germline, which may point to a read error. This chain joins TRBV20-1 and TRBJ2-1, with D possibly matching TRBD1 (5 bases). Germline-derived CDR1 and CDR2 are DFQATT and SNEGSKA (reference sequence). The CDR3 spans 11 residues. CDR3 protein: CSASLYDREIF. In DNA form, the CDR3 reads TGCAGTGCTAGCCTGTACGACAGAGAGATCTTC.

Concerning this clone: No conserved phenylalanine or tryptophan ends this CDR3, so it is likely a read error. The DNA is omitted, as the CDR3 cannot be located on it reliably, and the CDR3 follows TCRdb's listing. The rearrangement uses TRBV7-2 and TRBJ1-3. Germline CDR1 and CDR2: SGHTA and FQGNSA. Both ends counted, the CDR3 spans 10 residues. CDR3 residues: CASRNFKGSA.

The chain employs TRBV19 and TRBJ1-5; 9 positions match TRBD1. Trimming removed 5 bases from V and 3 bases from J; junction bases left unmatched: 5. CDR1 is LNHDA, CDR2 SQIVND, per germline (reference sequence). The CDR3 extends over 15 amino acids. The CDR3 protein is CASSGRQGVNQPQHF. CDR3 sequence (DNA): TGTGCCAGTAGTGGCAGACAGGGGGTCAATCAGCCCCAGCATTTT.

The CDR3, as DNA: TGTGCCAGCAGTGAGGGACGAGGAGATACGCAGTATTTT. The encoded protein is CASSEGRGDTQYF. The chain carries TRBV6-4 and TRBJ2-3; either TRBD1 or TRBD2 may supply D (5 bases each). V lost 3 bases to trimming and J lost 5 bases, with 9 bases between them. Germline values: CDR1 MRHNA, CDR2 SNTAGT. The CDR3 covers 13 residues.

The chain recombines TRBV25-1 with TRBJ1-1, with D uncertain. Trimming stripped 0 bases from V and 5 bases from J, with 7 bases between. CDR1 is MGHDK and CDR2 is SYGVNS in the germline V gene. CDR3 length equals 13 residues. The CDR3 DNA reads as TGTGCCAGCAGTGAATATGGCCGGACTGAAGCTTTCTTT. It yields the protein CASSEYGRTEAFF.

The chain employs TRBV20-1 and TRBJ2-3; D is perhaps TRBD2 (6 bases). Trimming took 3 bases from V and 1 from J, leaving 14 bases between them. Germline-derived CDR1 and CDR2 are DFQATT and SNEGSKA (reference sequence). This CDR3 is 15 amino acids long. CDR3 sequence (DNA): TGCAGTGCTAGTGGTCTGGGAGGCGGCACAGATACGCAGTATTTT. This gives the protein CSASGLGGGTDTQYF.

The rearrangement links TRBV5-1 to TRBJ2-3; the match to TRBD2 covers 8 bases. CDR3 size: 16 residues. The V gene end was trimmed by 0 bases and the J gene end by 5 bases; junction bases not matched to a gene: 8. The germline CDR1 and CDR2 sequences are SGHRS and YFSETQ. The CDR3 sequence: CASSLAERGWGDTQYF. CDR3 nucleotides: TGCGCCAGCAGCTTGGCAGAGCGGGGGTGGGGAGATACGCAGTATTTT.

V usage is TRBV18 and J usage is TRBJ2-3; no firm D call. Germline lookup yields CDR1 KGHSH and CDR2 LQKENI. The CDR3 is made up of 12 amino acids. The V end was cut by 2 bases, the J end by 5 bases, with 5 bases between. CDR3 DNA sequence: TGTGCCAGCTCACCAAACGGAGATACGCAGTATTTT. This codes for CASSPNGDTQYF.